This T cell receptor (beta chain) was recorded in a study of STAT3 mutations in large granular lymphocyte leukemia. Details on this clone: Its target is unknown.

The CDR3 sequence is 16 residues long. Germline values: CDR1 SGHNT, CDR2 YYREEE (reference sequence). The V gene end was trimmed by 7 bases and the J gene end by 7 bases; junction bases not matched to a gene: 13. Notes on the study in general: At least one immunodominant TCR beta clonotype appeared in every T-cell large granular lymphocyte leukemia patient.

Repertoires were generated with immunoSEQ multiplex PCR, while TCRdb's copy carries only in-frame clones and drops some. The top ten hold roughly 12% of the sample, which has around 29,000 clones, approximately 83% seen once. Sequencing was done on a sample of peripheral blood mononuclear cells. The TCR comes from a man aged 55 to 70 with T-cell large granular lymphocyte leukemia. Some clones in this sample may be carry-over from other donors' samples. The chain links TRBV5-4 to TRBJ2-1, with 11 bases fitting TRBD2. CDR3 in amino acids: CASSEGGLAGGNEQFF. CDR3 sequence (DNA): TGTGCCAGCTCGGAAGGGGGGCTAGCGGGAGGAAATGAGCAGTTCTTC.